Below are 7 T cell receptor beta chains sequenced from a single sample in a study of cytotoxic CD8 clonotypes in ibrutinib-treated CLL (dated by TCRdb to the early 2020s). The library was obtained by the immunoSEQ multiplex PCR assay. This is the immuneACCESS table as TCRdb keeps it, with only in-frame sequences that have V and J called. A part of the clones is gone; compared with another copy, unresolved V genes explain less than half, and the rest is unexplained. The sample includes roughly 330,000 clones, with roughly 70% observed a single time. Of the sample, 5% to 6.5% is held by the ten largest clones. The sample in question was PBMCs, obtained after 36 months of ibrutinib treatment. All receptors derive from a human donor with chronic lymphocytic leukemia.

This clone has more than one count but fewer than ten. The rearrangement links TRBV9 to TRBJ2-7; D is possibly TRBD1 (6 bases). This CDR3 spans 15 amino acids. With 3 bases removed from V and 8 bases from J, the gap between germline ends came to 21 bases. Per germline, CDR1 SGDLS and CDR2 YYNGEE. CDR3 coding DNA: TGTGCCAGCAGCGCGGCAGGACAGCCCCTCTCCCAGCAGTACTTC. It yields the protein CASSAAGQPLSQQYF. The full variable domain, completed using reference TRBV9 and TRBJ2-7, is DSGVTQTPKHLITATGQRVTLRCSPRSGDLSVYWYQQSLDQGLQFLIQYYNGEERAKGNILERFSAQQFPDLHSELNLSSLELGDSALYFCASSAAGQPLSQQYFGPGTRLTVT.

In its sample, this clone was seen many times. The J gene is TRBJ2-1, the V gene TRBV11-2; TRBD2 aligns across 7 bases. The junction had 5 bases not matched to a gene; V was cut back by 1 base and J by 2 bases. Per the germline V gene, CDR1 is SGHAT and CDR2 is FQNNGV. The CDR3 sequence is 16 residues long. CDR3 nucleotides: TGTGCCAGCAGCTTAGCTCGCGGGGGTACCTACAATGAGCAGTTCTTC. Protein product: CASSLARGGTYNEQFF.

The rearrangement links TRBV9 to TRBJ1-5; D is undetermined. V lost 1 base and J lost 3, with 8 bases in between. Germline V gene sequence: CDR1 SGDLS, CDR2 YYNGEE. The CDR3 length is 14 residues. Written as DNA, the CDR3 is TGTGCCAGCAGCGTAAGTTACACCAATCAGCCCCAGCATTTT. Translated: CASSVSYTNQPQHF.

The V and J genes are TRBV7-2 and TRBJ2-1; 12 positions agree with TRBD2. The ends lost 7 bases at V and 5 bases at J; junction bases unmatched: 6. The CDR3 length is 15 residues. Per the germline V gene, CDR1 is SGHTA and CDR2 is FQGNSA. The CDR3 DNA sequence: TGTGCCAGCAAGCTAGCGGGAGGGTATGACAATGAGCAGTTCTTC. Translation: CASKLAGGYDNEQFF.

This clone occurred a few times. The CDR3 protein is CASSPQALDTQYF. CDR3 bases: TGTGCCAGCAGTCCGCAGGCGCTGGATACGCAGTATTTT. The gene calls are TRBV6-1 and TRBJ2-3; D gene unclear. The CDR3 covers 13 residues. The germline V gene has CDR1 MNHNS and CDR2 SASEGT. Trimming removed 5 bases from V and 6 bases from J, with 12 bases in between.

In this sample, this clone turned up a few times. V is TRBV4-1 and J is TRBJ1-6; 7 bases match TRBD1. This CDR3 region has 17 residues. After removal of 2 bases from V and 6 bases from J, the junction contained 10 bases not matched to a gene. Germline CDR1 and CDR2: MGHRA and YSYEKL. The CDR3 DNA is TGCGCCAGCAGCCAACGGCAGGCAGGGGGGTTTAATTCACCCCTCCACTTT. Translated, it gives CASSQRQAGGFNSPLHF.

The chain's CDR3 is CATTDTAYEQYF. The CDR3 coding sequence is TGTGCCACCACGGACACGGCCTACGAGCAGTACTTC. This chain links TRBV19 with TRBJ2-7; maybe TRBD1 (5 bases). Germline CDR1 reads LNHDA; CDR2 reads SQIVND (reference sequence). The CDR3 runs to 12 residues. Trimming took 10 bases from V and 2 from J, leaving 12 bases between them.